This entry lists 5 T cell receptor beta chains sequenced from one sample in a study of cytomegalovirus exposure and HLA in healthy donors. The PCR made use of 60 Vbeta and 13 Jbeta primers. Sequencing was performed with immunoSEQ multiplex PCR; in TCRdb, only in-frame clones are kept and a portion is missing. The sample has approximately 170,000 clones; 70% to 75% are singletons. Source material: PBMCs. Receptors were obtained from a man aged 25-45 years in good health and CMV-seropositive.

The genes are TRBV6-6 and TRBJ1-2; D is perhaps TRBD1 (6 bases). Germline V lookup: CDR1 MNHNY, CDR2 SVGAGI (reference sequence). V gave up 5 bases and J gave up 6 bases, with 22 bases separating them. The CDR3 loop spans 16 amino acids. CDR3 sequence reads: CASSHKTGSINNGYTF. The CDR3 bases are TGTGCCAGCAGTCACAAGACAGGCTCAATAAATAATGGCTACACCTTC.

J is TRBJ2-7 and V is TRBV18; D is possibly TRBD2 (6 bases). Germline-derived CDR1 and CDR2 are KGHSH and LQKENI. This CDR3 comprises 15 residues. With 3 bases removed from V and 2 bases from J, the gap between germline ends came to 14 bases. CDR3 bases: TGTGCCAGCTCACCTGCGACCACGGGGGCCTACGAGCAGTACTTC. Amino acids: CASSPATTGAYEQYF.

The CDR3 coding sequence is TGTGCCAGCAGCCAAGAGAGGACAGGGGGTGGCAAAAACATTCAGTACTTC. Protein product: CASSQERTGGGKNIQYF. The V gene is TRBV4-2, the J gene TRBJ2-4, with 10 bases fitting TRBD1. The CDR3 extends over 17 amino acids. CDR1 is LGHNA and CDR2 is YNFKEQ in the germline V gene. V was clipped by 0 bases and J by 3 bases; unmatched bases: 5.

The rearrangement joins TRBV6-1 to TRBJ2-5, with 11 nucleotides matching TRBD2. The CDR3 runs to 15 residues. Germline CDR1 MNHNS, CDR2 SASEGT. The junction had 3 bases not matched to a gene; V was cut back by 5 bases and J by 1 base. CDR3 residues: CASSRTSGFQETQYF. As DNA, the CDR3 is TGTGCCAGCAGTAGGACTAGCGGGTTCCAAGAGACCCAGTACTTC.

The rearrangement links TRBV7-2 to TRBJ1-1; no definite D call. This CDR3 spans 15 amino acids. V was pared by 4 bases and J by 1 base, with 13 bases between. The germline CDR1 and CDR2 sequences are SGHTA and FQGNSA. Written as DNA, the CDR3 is TGTGCCAGCAGCTCCTCCGTAATCCGGAACACTGAAGCTTTCTTT. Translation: CASSSSVIRNTEAFF.